These 2 T cell receptor beta chains originate from one sample sequenced in a study of T cells in Graves' hyperthyroidism and ophthalmopathy. Amplification yielded TCR beta CDR3 regions, with RNA transcripts as the source. First-round RT-PCR of the TCR CDR3 relied on the HTBI primer set. MiXCR, run by TCRdb on the multiplex PCR reads, gives a single entry per CDR3 protein. The sample lists hundreds of thousands of distinct CDR3 sequences; over 15% were seen once. The specimen sequenced was blood. The receptors were sampled from a woman aged 18-29 years with Graves' ophthalmopathy.

This clonotype was counted ten times or more. The rearrangement joins TRBV13 to TRBJ1-1, with D unclear. The CDR3 is made up of 12 amino acids. Germline CDR1 PRHDT, CDR2 FYEKMQ (reference sequence). V was pared by 4 bases and J by 1 base, with 4 bases between. The CDR3 reads CASSSENTEAFF. The CDR3 DNA reads as TGTGCCAGCAGCTCAGAGAACACTGAAGCTTTCTTT. Supplemented by reference TRBV13 and TRBJ1-1, the full variable domain reads AAGVIQSPRHLIKEKRETATLKCYPIPRHDTVYWYQQGPGQDPQFLISFYEKMQSDKGSIPDRFSAQQFSDYHSELNMSSLELGDSALYFCASSSENTEAFFGQGTRLTVV.

In this sample, this clonotype turned up many times. The chain is built from TRBV4-2 and TRBJ1-2; D ambiguous. This CDR3 spans 13 amino acids. Germline V gene lookup returns CDR1 LGHNA and CDR2 YNFKEQ. Trimming stripped 0 bases from V and 2 bases from J, with 4 bases between. The CDR3 loop reads CASSQERNYGYTF. CDR3 DNA: TGTGCCAGCAGCCAAGAGAGGAACTATGGCTACACCTTC.